The next 8 T cell receptor beta chains were all read from a single sample in a study of T-cell memory formation after mild COVID-19 (dated by TCRdb to the early 2020s). The method behind the library was 5' RACE. These reads were obtained on an Illumina NovaSeq 6000. Through fastp at Q25 and MiXCR, TCRdb rebuilt clones from the public reads, retaining in-frame beta chains. Every CDR3 protein is listed once, alongside the most common genes and DNA of its rows. The sample contains under 250,000 distinct CDR3 sequences, 15% of them found a single time. In total, the top ten clones hold around 2% of the sample. Sequencing was done on a sample of PBMCs or a T cell subset sorted from them (not recorded which). The receptors come from an adult woman who had mild COVID-19 (a few samples of this study predate the infection). The sample titles of this study are shuffled in the database, so cell type and time point are left out; the donor was told from shared clones.

The gene calls are TRBV6-2 or TRBV6-3 and TRBJ2-5; D is uncertain. There are 15 residues in the CDR3. The V gene's germline CDR1 is MNHEY and CDR2 SVGEGT. V lost 2 bases, J lost 6 bases, and 16 bases lay in between. The DNA for the CDR3 is TGTGCCAGCAGTTACGTACTGAGCGCCACAAAGACCCAGTACTTC. Its translation is CASSYVLSATKTQYF.

J is TRBJ1-5 and V is TRBV12-3 or TRBV12-4; D ambiguous. CDR3 length equals 13 residues. Trimming cost V 5 bases and J 7 bases, with 12 bases left between them. Written as DNA, the CDR3 is TGTGCCAGCAGTCCTTCGGGGTCACAGCCCCAGCATTTT. It yields the protein CASSPSGSQPQHF.

This clonotype has more than one count but fewer than ten. The J gene is TRBJ2-2, the V gene TRBV7-9; D unresolved. Germline loops: CDR1 SEHNR, CDR2 FQNEAQ (reference sequence). The CDR3 has 14 residues. Trimming pared 4 bases from V and 7 bases from J, leaving 13 bases between. CDR3 sequence reads: CASSSDTYRGELFF. CDR3 coding DNA: TGTGCCAGCAGCTCAGACACCTACCGCGGGGAGCTGTTTTTT.

The sample holds many counts of this clonotype. The chain joins TRBV27 to TRBJ1-5; D perhaps matches TRBD1 (6 bases). Germline CDR1 reads MNHEY; CDR2 reads SMNVEV (reference sequence). This CDR3 is built from 16 residues. V was trimmed by 4 bases and J by 0 bases, leaving 13 bases between them. For the CDR3, the DNA is TGTGCCAGCAGTTCCCTAAGGGGGGGTAGCAATCAGCCCCAGCATTTT. As protein: CASSSLRGGSNQPQHF.

Only a few counts were recorded for this clonotype. The chain joins TRBV30 to TRBJ1-4, with TRBD1 as a possible D gene (5 bases). Germline-derived CDR1 and CDR2 are GTSNPN and SVGIG (reference sequence). The length of the CDR3 is 13 residues. V lost 8 bases to trimming and J lost 4 bases, with 14 bases between them. CDR3 residues: CARNGGDNEKLFF. The CDR3 nucleotides read TGTGCCCGAAATGGGGGGGATAATGAAAAACTGTTTTTT.

This clonotype showed up many times. The chain employs TRBV4-1 and TRBJ2-5; possible D gene TRBD1, 6 bases. Germline loops: CDR1 MGHRA, CDR2 YSYEKL. The CDR3 spans 14 residues. The V end lost 1 base, the J end lost 2 bases, and 8 bases lay between the germline ends. In DNA, the CDR3 is TGCGCCAGCAGCCAAGGGACAGCTCAAGAGACCCAGTACTTC. This gives the protein CASSQGTAQETQYF.

In its sample, this clonotype was seen a few times. V and J are TRBV4-1 and TRBJ1-5; no definite D call. The CDR3 consists of 15 residues. The V gene's germline CDR1 is MGHRA and CDR2 YSYEKL. With 2 bases removed from V and 1 base from J, the gap between germline ends came to 9 bases. This CDR3 is CASSQLGVSNQPQHF. The CDR3 DNA reads as TGCGCCAGCAGCCAACTGGGCGTCAGCAATCAGCCCCAGCATTTT.

Only a few counts were recorded for this clonotype. V and J are TRBV10-3 and TRBJ1-1, with 8 bases identical to TRBD1. Germline V gives CDR1 ENHRY, CDR2 SYGVKD. V trimming: 7 bases; J trimming: 4 bases; junction bases outside the gene matches: 11. The CDR3 loop spans 15 amino acids. The CDR3 coding sequence is TGTGCCATCACTTCAGGGGGCGCGGGTATCACTGAAGCTTTCTTT. Its protein is CAITSGGAGITEAFF.